Sequencing of this T cell receptor beta chain was carried out in a study of cytomegalovirus exposure and HLA in healthy donors (dated by TCRdb to about 2017). For the wider study: An earlier analysis of some 600 of the donors reported 276 Gb of sequence data and around 100 million unique TCR beta sequences obtained from roughly 170 million T cells. Rather than using new phenotypic data, the later analysis identified candidate immune exposures from TCR beta sequences and from how often those sequences occurred across donors. Every repertoire in the discovery cohort had been generated on one and the same sequencing platform. Along with the approximately 600-subject first cohort, a separate validation cohort of over a hundred different subjects was used. Donor age, sex, ethnicity and CMV serostatus were compiled together with the repertoire data. An early release that covered about 600 HLA-typed donors contained 250 to 350 gigabases of sequencing data and around 80 million unique TCR sequences. The aim of the study was to test whether cataloging public T cell receptors could identify signatures of past pathogen exposure. High-throughput TCR immunosequencing, statistical association of individual TCRs with disease status, and machine learning were combined to predict cytomegalovirus infection status. Typing coverage varied by locus: about 620-640 donors for A, B, C, DRB1 and DQB1; roughly 560 for DQA1; more than 600 for DPA1; around 450 for DPB1. A handful of DR-DQ haplotypes were handled as single units for association and clustering because linkage in the cohort was strong. An earlier analysis of fewer than 700 of the donors applied high-throughput TCR beta sequencing to assess whether each TCR beta V gene segment acted as functional or pseudogenic. Both class I and class II loci were covered by HLA typing, at four-digit resolution. Across about 380 genotyped donors of the cohort, an average of roughly 250,000 unique TCR beta nucleotide sequences per donor were sequenced, and 15% to 20% of those sequences were non-productive. The T cell repertoires of under 750 subjects were profiled by immunosequencing and related to cytomegalovirus serostatus. Of the 350 to 400 genotyped donors, approximately 83% fell in the genetic ancestry cluster associated with self-reported Caucasian donors. A later analysis re-analyzed previously published TCR beta repertoires from roughly 690 donors and added high-resolution HLA genotyping to study TCR occurrence patterns. A later genetic analysis took genome-wide SNP genotypes for about three fifths of the roughly 700 donors and used that subset as a discovery cohort.

Notes on this clone: What antigen it recognizes has not been identified.

Broad study findings and their caveats: The classifier was reported to diagnose cytomegalovirus status with high specificity and sensitivity in both the original cohort and the validation cohort. A cluster of highly shared sequence variants was judged likely to be a technical artifact of the sequencing pipeline. In an earlier analysis of approximately 600 of the donors, most TCR beta V segments were observed in productive rearrangements about 90% or about 30% of the time, broadly matching IMGT annotations. A later analysis reported that several top co-occurrence clusters appeared linked to parvovirus B19, influenza, CMV and Epstein-Barr virus. Strong co-occurrence of HLA alleles, especially DR and DQ, made assigning TCR associations to individual alleles difficult. According to a later genetic analysis, donors in an Asian-associated ancestry cluster had fewer N-insertions in productive TCRs than the approximately 650-donor mean. Correlated functional status among segregating V segments might reflect linkage disequilibrium, but an unknown experimental factor could not be ruled out. The authors suggested that the approach could potentially be generalized to other disease states and immunological phenotypes. In a later analysis, TCR association rates were found to vary across HLA loci, with the most associated TCRs seen for DRB1 alleles and the fewest for HLA-C alleles. Seventeen rarely observed V segments, including chromosome 9 orphons, were excluded from the earlier analysis of about 600 of the donors because counts were too low. According to a later analysis, most CMV-associated TCR beta chains appeared to be HLA-restricted, and the HLA associations seemed to be driven largely by CMV exposure. Because some donors lacked HLA typing at each locus, the association tests relied only on the typed subset. A later analysis associated about 17,000 TCR beta sequences with specific HLA alleles at a false discovery rate of 0.05. A further reported finding was that TCR beta sequences accurately predicted the HLA-A and HLA-B alleles for most subjects in the first cohort. The 87-base-pair reads could not distinguish some IMGT-functional V segments, including TRBV6-2 and TRBV6-3, so those segments were excluded. V-gene and J-gene trimming of TCR beta chains was associated with a missense DCLRE1C variant in a later genetic analysis, and the association was replicated in an independent cohort. In vitro tests confirmed that a few of the cytomegalovirus-associated TCR beta chains recognize cytomegalovirus antigens. While some public TCRs were present in many individuals, most TCR sequences turned up only very rarely across donors. The study gave a list of over 150 TCR beta chains associated with cytomegalovirus. The presence/absence analyses assumed that sequencing depth was roughly uniform across donors, and that assumption may not be true. Only TCR beta chains were sequenced in this cohort, and the absence of alpha or paired-chain data limited detectable features. CMV serostatus was the only immune exposure information available for the cohort. In a later analysis, HLA-associated TCR beta chains were found to be more clonally expanded and to have lower generation probabilities than equally common non-associated chains.

In total, more than 500 healthy bone marrow donors made up the cohort. All cohort members were sampled while nominally healthy, although unrecorded immune exposures were likely present. The donor tested CMV seropositive and was one of the 289 seropositive cohort members. A peripheral blood sample was provided by each donor, and peripheral blood mononuclear cells were used for TCR beta sequencing. Genomic DNA extraction from the blood cell samples was performed with the Qiagen DNeasy Blood Extraction Kit. Including cysteine and phenylalanine, the CDR3 has 11 amino acids. Only the CDR3 portion is preserved as DNA: 33 bases, with reading frame beginning at the first base. Per the germline V gene, MDHEN is the CDR1 and SYDVKM is the CDR2. The germline ends are 9 bases apart after V is trimmed by 10 bases and J by 3 bases. The library was produced with the immunoSEQ multiplex PCR assay. A mixture of 60 forward primers for TCR Vbeta segments and 13 reverse primers for TCR Jbeta segments was used in the multiplex PCR. Amplification of the CDR3 region of rearranged TCR beta genes was performed with a multiplex PCR assay on genomic DNA. The Illumina HiSeq System was used to sequence the amplified TCR beta libraries as 87-base-pair reads. Turning to the authors' computational methods: Across the 500 to 700 repertoires, a later analysis counted about 81 million unique TCR beta chains, 8.5 million to 12 million of which were shared by at least two donors. Raw reads were error-corrected and collapsed into unique sequences with a nearest-neighbor algorithm that merged closely related sequences to remove PCR and sequencing errors. CDR3 sequences were aligned to IMGT reference sequences to assign V, D and J gene segments. For a sequence to be retained, a match of at least six nucleotides was required to both a V gene segment and a J gene segment. A rearrangement was called productive if the CDR3 had no stop codons and remained in frame with V and J, and every other rearrangement was called non-productive. Following IMGT convention, CDR3 was defined as the stretch from the second conserved V-encoded cysteine up to the conserved J-encoded phenylalanine. The earlier analysis of about 590 of the donors excluded sequences that lacked an unambiguous match to a single V gene segment. In an earlier analysis of 450 to 700 of the donors, V segments were called functional above 56.7% productive rearrangements and were called segregating when the between-donor standard deviation exceeded 5%. A statistical classification framework was built for diagnosing cytomegalovirus status from the catalog of TCR beta chain sequences. A later analysis assigned V and J genes by comparing TCR nucleotide sequences with IMGT/GENE-DB human TR gene sequences. The TCRdist pipeline was used in a later analysis to assign CDR3 sequences and most-parsimonious VDJ recombination scenarios. In a later analysis, every TCR beta chain was defined by the combination of its CDR3 amino acid sequence and its V-gene family, and reads without a unique V-gene family were dropped. As a way to deal with suspected cross-contamination and a sequencing artifact, a later analysis dropped 592 nucleotide sequences that were highly shared and had low generation probability. In a later analysis, a clonal expansion index was calculated for each public chain from normalized within-repertoire ranks of inferred template counts. Generation probabilities in a later analysis came from a VDJ recombination model fitted to out-of-frame rearrangements, and those results were checked against IGoR. In a later analysis, TCR-TCR, TCR-HLA and TCR-CMV co-occurrence was scored with hypergeometric tests, and a repertoire-size bias correction was applied to TCR pairs. A later analysis estimated false discovery rates by permuting HLA or CMV assignments 20 times. A later analysis grouped co-occurring TCRs with DBSCAN, adding TCRdist sequence similarity when clustering within HLA-allele-positive subsets. For co-occurrence clustering, repertoires with fewer than 30,000 or more than 120,000 public chains were excluded, along with a handful of repertoires with anomalous nucleotide sharing. The clones in this table, taken by TCRdb from immuneACCESS, are in-frame only. Not every clone is retained; where verified, under half of the shortfall comes from an unresolved V gene, and the cause of the rest is unknown. V and J calls and clone size are as listed in that table; D and trimming were resolved from the DNA. In this sample's table one finds just over 200,000 clones. The top ten clonotypes cover 1.1% of the sample.

Specimen: PBMCs. The V gene is TRBV28 and the J gene is TRBJ1-2; confidence is insufficient to name the D gene. This receptor was identified in a girl between 2 and 10 years old in good health and CMV-seropositive. The CDR3 region: CATESDYGYTF. The sequenced DNA: TGTGCCACCGAGAGTGACTATGGCTACACCTTC.